This is a list of T cell receptor beta chains from one sample in a study of cytomegalovirus exposure and HLA in healthy donors. Repertoires were generated with immunoSEQ multiplex PCR, while TCRdb's copy carries only in-frame clones and drops some. This sample has roughly 100,000 clones; approximately 87% occur once, and the top ten carry 2.5% to 3%. Sequencing used PBMCs. Source of these receptors: a man in his forties in good health and CMV-seronegative. Each CDR3 is given with its conserved first and last residue.

j_call v_call cdr3_aa
TRBJ2-3 TRBV10-3 CAISRQVITDTQYF
TRBJ1-6 TRBV25-1 CASRAPGQYNSPLHF
TRBJ1-2 TRBV6-5 CASNTYRGGDYGYTF
TRBJ1-2 TRBV9 CASSDGQGEGYTF
TRBJ1-2 TRBV6-1 CASSEALRGRHYGYTF
TRBJ1-4 TRBV4-1 CASSLMWARNEKLFF
TRBJ2-1 TRBV11-1 CASRIRSDSSYNEQFF
TRBJ1-4 TRBV4-1 CASSQGTADAEKLFF
TRBJ1-3 TRBV15 CATSRDLASSGNTIYF
TRBJ2-7 TRBV10-1 CASSQKTAYEQYF